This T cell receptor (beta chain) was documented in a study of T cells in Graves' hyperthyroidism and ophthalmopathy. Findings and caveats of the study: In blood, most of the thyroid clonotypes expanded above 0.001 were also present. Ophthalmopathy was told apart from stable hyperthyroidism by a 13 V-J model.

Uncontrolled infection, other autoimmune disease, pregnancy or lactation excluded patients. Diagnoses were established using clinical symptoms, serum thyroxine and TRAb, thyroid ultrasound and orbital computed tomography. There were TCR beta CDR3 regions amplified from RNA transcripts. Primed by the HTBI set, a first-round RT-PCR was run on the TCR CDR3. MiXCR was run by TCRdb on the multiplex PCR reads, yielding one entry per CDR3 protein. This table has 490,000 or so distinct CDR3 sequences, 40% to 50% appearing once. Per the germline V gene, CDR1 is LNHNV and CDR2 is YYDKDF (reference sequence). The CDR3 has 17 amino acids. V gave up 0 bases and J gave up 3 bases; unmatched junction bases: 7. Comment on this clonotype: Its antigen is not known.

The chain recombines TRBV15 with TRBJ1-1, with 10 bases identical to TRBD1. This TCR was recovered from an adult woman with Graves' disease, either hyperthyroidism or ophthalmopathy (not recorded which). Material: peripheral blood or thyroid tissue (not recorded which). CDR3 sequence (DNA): TGTGCCACCAGCAGAGAACTGAGACAGGGGGCAGACACTGAAGCTTTCTTT. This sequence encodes CATSRELRQGADTEAFF.